Listed below are T cell receptor beta chains from one sample, sequenced in a study of blood T cell repertoires in COVID-19. Some clones are missing from TCRdb's copy, which holds only in-frame ones; the method was immunoSEQ multiplex PCR. The sample includes 320,000 or so clones, roughly nine tenths of them seen just once. Specimen: PBMCs or T cells enriched from blood (not recorded which). These receptors were collected from a man aged 60 to 75 who had recovered from COVID-19. Both conserved end residues are part of each CDR3. A D gene is named only where the DNA matches it firmly. Not every row has a clone size; where given, it reads once, few, many or a size class.

clone_size j_call v_call d_call cdr3_nt cdr3_aa
- TRBJ2-3 TRBV11-3 TRBD2 TGTGCCAGCAGCTTAGGGCTTCTAGCGGGAGTGGATACGCAGTATTTT CASSLGLLAGVDTQYF
- TRBJ2-1 TRBV4-1 TRBD2 TGCGCCAGCAGCCAACCCAGGCTAGCGGGAGGCTCAGTCCCGAGAGATGAGCAGTTCTTC CASSQPRLAGGSVPRDEQFF
- TRBJ2-2 TRBV28 - TGTGCCAGCAGTTTACGAGCGCACGCCGGGGAGCTGTTTTTT CASSLRAHAGELFF
- TRBJ2-1 TRBV19 TRBD2 TGTGCCAGTAGTATAGGGACTAGCGGGAGGAATGAGCAGTTCTTC CASSIGTSGRNEQFF
- TRBJ1-5 TRBV5-1 - TGCGCCAGCAGCGATCAGGGTGGGCAGCCCCAGCATTTT CASSDQGGQPQHF
once TRBJ2-1 TRBV7-3 TRBD2 TGTGCCAGCAGCCCGGGACTAGCGGACTACAATGAGCAGTTCTTC CASSPGLADYNEQFF
- TRBJ2-7 TRBV6-5 TRBD2 TGTGCCAGCAGTTACTCTAGGAGCGGGAGCTACGAGCAGTACTTC CASSYSRSGSYEQYF
- TRBJ2-2 TRBV7-3 - TGTGCCAGCAGCTTAACCTTCGACTCGTTCGGGGAGCTGTTTTTT CASSLTFDSFGELFF
- TRBJ2-3 TRBV7-2 TRBD2 TGTGCCAGCAGCTTTCTAGCGGGGGGCACAGATACGCAGTATTTT CASSFLAGGTDTQYF
- TRBJ1-1 TRBV29-1 - TGCAGCGTAAGGGACACCAACACTGAAGCTTTCTTT CSVRDTNTEAFF
once TRBJ2-1 TRBV7-2 - TGTGCCAGCAGTGGGGGACTCCCAGTTTTCTTC CASSGGLPVFF
- TRBJ2-7 TRBV5-4 - TGTGCCAGCAGCTTGGCTAGGCAGCCCTACGAGCAGTACTTC CASSLARQPYEQYF
- TRBJ1-3 TRBV7-3 - TGTGCCAGCAGCTTAGGTGGCCGGGGGGGAAACACCATATATTTT CASSLGGRGGNTIYF
- TRBJ2-5 TRBV5-1 - TGCGCCAGCAGGACCGGAGGTGGGCAGATCCAAGAGACCCAGTACTTC CASRTGGGQIQETQYF
- TRBJ2-1 TRBV5-5 TRBD2 TGTGCCAGCAGATTAGCGGGAATCGCGGACAATGAGCAGTTCTTC CASRLAGIADNEQFF
once TRBJ2-3 TRBV24-1 - TGTGCCACCAGTGATCTCAATTCAGCAGATACGCAGTATTTT CATSDLNSADTQYF
- TRBJ1-2 TRBV28 - TGTGCCAGCAGGGACAGTGCCTCCTATGGCTACACCTTC CASRDSASYGYTF
- TRBJ2-1 TRBV2 - TGTGCCAGCAGTGACTACAGTGAGTCGCAGTTCTTC CASSDYSESQFF
- TRBJ1-2 TRBV5-1 - TGCGCCAGCAGCTTGGAACGGGGCGGGGACTATGGCTACACCTTC CASSLERGGDYGYTF
- TRBJ2-1 TRBV3-1/TRBV3-2 TRBD2 TGTGCCAGCAGCCAAGGAGGGACTAGCGGGAGACTGTTCTTC CASSQGGTSGRLFF
few TRBJ2-1 TRBV27 TRBD2 TGTGCCAGCAGTAACCCCCCGGGACTAGCGGGGGCTTACAATGAGCAGTTCTTC CASSNPPGLAGAYNEQFF
- TRBJ2-1 TRBV6-5 TRBD1 TGTGCCAGCAGCCGAAGGACAGGGGGGGGGAATGAGCAGTTCTTC CASSRRTGGGNEQFF
- TRBJ2-7 TRBV6-5 TRBD1 TGTGCCAGCAGTTACACCCGACAGGGTATCGGTGGCGAGCAGTACTTC CASSYTRQGIGGEQYF
- TRBJ2-5 TRBV30 TRBD2 TGTGCCTGGAGGAAAGCGGGAGGTAATCAAGAGACCCAGTACTTC CAWRKAGGNQETQYF
- TRBJ2-1 TRBV28 TRBD2 TGTGCCAGCAGCTCTACTAGCGACGGGGACTACAATGAGCAGTTCTTC CASSSTSDGDYNEQFF
few TRBJ1-4 TRBV19 - TGTGCCAGTACACAGACGGGGGGCCGTAATGAAAAACTGTTTTTT CASTQTGGRNEKLFF
few TRBJ2-7 TRBV7-3 - TGTGCCAGCAGCTTAACCAGCGGCTACGAGCAGTACTTC CASSLTSGYEQYF
few TRBJ1-1 TRBV29-1 TRBD1 TGCAGCGTAGATCCCGGACAGGGAACAGCTTTCTTT CSVDPGQGTAFF
- TRBJ1-4 TRBV28 - TGTGCCAGCAGTTTACAGGGGCTTGCAACTAATGAAAAACTGTTTTTT CASSLQGLATNEKLFF
- TRBJ2-1 TRBV3-1/TRBV3-2 TRBD1 TGTGCCAGCAGCCACGGGACAGTCTATTACAATGAGCAGTTCTTC CASSHGTVYYNEQFF
- TRBJ1-2 TRBV24-1 TRBD1 TGTGCCACCAGTGATCCGGGACAGGGGTCCTATGGCTACACCTTC CATSDPGQGSYGYTF
- TRBJ1-5 TRBV3-1/TRBV3-2 - TGTGCCAGCAGCCTGGCAGGGAACAATCAGCCCCAGCATTTT CASSLAGNNQPQHF
- TRBJ1-3 TRBV5-1 TRBD1 TGCGCCAGCAGCTCCAGGACAGGGGCGGGAAACACCATATATTTT CASSSRTGAGNTIYF
- TRBJ1-4 TRBV7-9 TRBD1 TGTGCCAGCAGCAACCGGGACAGCGGCGTGGGTGAAAAACTGTTTTTT CASSNRDSGVGEKLFF
- TRBJ2-3 TRBV2 TRBD2 TGTGCCAGCAGTGGGACTAGCGGCCCAGATACGCAGTATTTT CASSGTSGPDTQYF
once TRBJ1-3 TRBV2 TRBD1 TGTGCCAGCAACGAACAGGGGGCTGGAAACACCATATATTTT CASNEQGAGNTIYF
few TRBJ1-5 TRBV10-1 TRBD1 TGCGCCAGCAGTGAGGACCAAGGGACAGTCGGATATAGCAATCAGCCCCAGCATTTT CASSEDQGTVGYSNQPQHF
- TRBJ2-1 TRBV9 TRBD2 TGTGCCAGCAGCGGGCTAGCGGGAGGGGTCGTAACCTACAATGAGCAGTTCTTC CASSGLAGGVVTYNEQFF
- TRBJ1-6 TRBV7-9 - TGTGCCAGCAGCTTAGCGGGTTTTAGCGGATCACCCCTCCACTTT CASSLAGFSGSPLHF
- TRBJ1-1 TRBV7-9 - TGTGCCAGCAGCTTAGTTTCAGCGGCGAACACTGAAGCTTTCTTT CASSLVSAANTEAFF
- TRBJ2-3 TRBV25-1 - TGTGCCAGCAGTGAGGATTTGGGCCTTGGGAGTCTAGATACGCAGTATTTT CASSEDLGLGSLDTQYF
- TRBJ1-1 TRBV6-6 TRBD1 TGTGCCAGCTTAGGACAGGGTAAAACTGAAGCTTTCTTT CASLGQGKTEAFF
- TRBJ2-5 TRBV3-1/TRBV3-2 TRBD1 TGTGCCAGCAGCTGGACAGGCCAAGAGACCCAGTACTTC CASSWTGQETQYF
- TRBJ2-1 TRBV11-2 TRBD2 TGTGCCAGCAGCTCCCCGGGACTAGACAATGAGCAGTTCTTC CASSSPGLDNEQFF
- TRBJ2-1 TRBV29-1 - TGCAGCGTGTCCAGGGGCTACAATGAGCAGTTCTTC CSVSRGYNEQFF
- TRBJ2-1 TRBV19 - TGTGCCAGTAGTATAAGAGTCGACTCCTACAATGAGCAGTTCTTC CASSIRVDSYNEQFF
- TRBJ2-7 TRBV14 - TGTGCCAGCAGCCAATGGAGTCCAGCGGGCTACTTCTCCTACGAGCAGTACTTC CASSQWSPAGYFSYEQYF
- TRBJ2-1 TRBV27 TRBD2 TGTGCCAGCAGTTTATTGTGGGGGGGGAGCTCCTACAATGAGCAGTTCTTC CASSLLWGGSSYNEQFF
once TRBJ2-5 TRBV5-4 TRBD2 TGTGCCAGCAGCGCGGCAACTAGCGGGAGACAGACCCAGTACTTC CASSAATSGRQTQYF
once TRBJ1-1 TRBV2 TRBD1 TGTGCCAGCAGTGAGAAGGGGGCTGTCACTGAAGCTTTCTTT CASSEKGAVTEAFF
- TRBJ2-1 TRBV28 TRBD2 TGTGCCAGCAGTACTAGCGGCCCCTCCTACAATGAGCAGTTCTTC CASSTSGPSYNEQFF
- TRBJ2-3 TRBV10-3 - TGTGCCATTAGTGAATGGGGCGCTAGCACAGATACGCAGTATTTT CAISEWGASTDTQYF
- TRBJ2-3 TRBV5-1 TRBD2 TGCGCCAGCAGCGCCGGACTAGCGGGAATCACAGATACGCAGTATTTT CASSAGLAGITDTQYF